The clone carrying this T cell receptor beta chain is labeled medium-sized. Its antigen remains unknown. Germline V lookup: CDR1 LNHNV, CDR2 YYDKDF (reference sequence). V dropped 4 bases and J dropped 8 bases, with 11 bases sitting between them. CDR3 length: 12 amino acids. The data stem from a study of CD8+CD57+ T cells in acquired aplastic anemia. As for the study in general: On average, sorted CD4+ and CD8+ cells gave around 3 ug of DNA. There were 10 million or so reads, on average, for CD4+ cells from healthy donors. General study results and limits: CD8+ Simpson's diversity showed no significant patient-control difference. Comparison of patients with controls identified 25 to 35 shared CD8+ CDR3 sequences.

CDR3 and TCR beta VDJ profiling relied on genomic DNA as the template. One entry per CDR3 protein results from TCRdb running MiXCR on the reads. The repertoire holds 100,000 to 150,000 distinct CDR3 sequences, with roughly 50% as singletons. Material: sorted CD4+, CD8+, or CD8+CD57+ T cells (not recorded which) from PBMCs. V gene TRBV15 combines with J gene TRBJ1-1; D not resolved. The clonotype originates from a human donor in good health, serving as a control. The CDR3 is CATSTDGVEAFF. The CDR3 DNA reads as TGTGCCACCAGCACCGATGGGGTAGAAGCTTTCTTT. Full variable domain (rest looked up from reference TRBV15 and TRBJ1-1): DAMVIQNPRYQVTQFGKPVTLSCSQTLNHNVMYWYQQKSSQAPKLLFHYYDKDFNNEADTPDNFQSRRPNTSFCFLDIRSPGLGDTAMYLCATSTDGVEAFFGQGTRLTVV.